Presented here are 26 T cell receptor beta chains from one specimen sequenced in a study of blood T cell repertoires in COVID-19. Profiling relied on immunoSEQ multiplex PCR, and the TCRdb table lists in-frame clones only, not all of them. This table holds some 250,000 clones, 86% found once. The sequenced material came from peripheral blood. These receptors were collected from a woman in her 30s who had recovered from COVID-19.

This clone was seen once. The chain is built from TRBV6-2 or TRBV6-3 and TRBJ2-5, with D possibly TRBD1 on 6 matching bases. This CDR3 spans 16 amino acids. Looked up from germline, CDR1 is MNHEY and CDR2 is SVGEGT. Trimming cost V 5 bases and J 4 bases, with 20 bases left between them. CDR3 bases: TGTGCCAGCAGTGCTCCTCACAGGGTAGGGGGAGAGACCCAGTACTTC. Encoded protein: CASSAPHRVGGETQYF.

This chain links TRBV7-3 with TRBJ2-3; D is perhaps TRBD1 (6 bases). The germline V gene encodes CDR1 SGHTA and CDR2 FQGTGA. Trimming stripped 2 bases from V and 1 base from J, with 16 bases between. This CDR3 has 17 amino acids. CDR3 nucleotide sequence: TGTGCCAGCAGCTTAGGGGGCCAGGGTCAGGGCACAGATACGCAGTATTTT. Translated: CASSLGGQGQGTDTQYF.

This clone was seen a single time. V is TRBV16 and J is TRBJ1-2; tentative D call: TRBD1 (6 bases). V dropped 0 bases and J dropped 4 bases, with 12 bases sitting between them. The CDR3 contains 15 residues. Per the germline V gene, CDR1 is KGHSY and CDR2 is FQNENV. The CDR3 region has the DNA TGTGCCAGCAGCCAATCCGAGACAGGCTCCTATGGCTACACCTTC. It yields the protein CASSQSETGSYGYTF.

About this clone itself: At one end, the junction sequence differs from germline, possibly due to a read error. The rearrangement joins TRBV4-1 to TRBJ2-5, with unresolved D. Germline assignment: CDR1 MGHRA and CDR2 YSYEKL. The length of the CDR3 is 11 residues. DNA for the CDR3: TGCGCCAGCAGCCCCCCCGGTCCCCGGGACTTC. It specifies CASSPPGPRDF.

The chain carries TRBV19 and TRBJ2-7; D unclear. Per the germline V gene, CDR1 is LNHDA and CDR2 is SQIVND (reference sequence). The length of the CDR3 is 13 residues. V dropped 2 bases and J dropped 6 bases, with 11 bases sitting between them. The CDR3 sequence is CASSIRSQVEQYF. CDR3 DNA: TGTGCCAGTAGTATAAGATCTCAGGTCGAGCAGTACTTC. The whole variable domain, remainder taken from reference TRBV19 and TRBJ2-7, is DGGITQSPKYLFRKEGQNVTLSCEQNLNHDAMYWYRQDPGQGLRLIYYSQIVNDFQKGDIAEGYSVSREKKESFPLTVTSAQKNPTAFYLCASSIRSQVEQYFGPGTRLTVT.

V gene TRBV6-1 combines with J gene TRBJ1-4; D unclear. This CDR3 contains 16 residues. Per the germline V gene, CDR1 is MNHNS and CDR2 is SASEGT. V was trimmed by 4 bases and J by 3 bases, leaving 15 bases between them. The CDR3 is CASSARVERSNEKLFF. CDR3 coding DNA: TGTGCCAGCAGTGCTCGGGTGGAGAGGTCTAATGAAAAACTGTTTTTT.

V usage is TRBV5-1 and J usage is TRBJ2-5; maybe TRBD1 (8 bases). Trimming took off 2 bases at V and 5 bases at J, with 19 bases between the two ends. Germline V CDR1 and CDR2: SGHRS, YFSETQ. CDR3 length equals 16 residues. The CDR3 DNA reads TGCGCCAGCAGCTTCGGTCCAACAGGGGGAGGGGAGACCCAGTACTTC. This gives the protein CASSFGPTGGGETQYF.

The genes are TRBV5-1 and TRBJ2-7; 12 bases fit TRBD2. The length of the CDR3 is 17 residues. The germline gives CDR1 SGHRS, CDR2 YFSETQ. V was pared by 3 bases and J by 0 bases, with 7 bases of the junction left unmatched. The CDR3 here is CASSWGLAGSSSYEQYF. The CDR3 coding sequence is TGCGCCAGCAGCTGGGGACTAGCGGGTTCTAGCTCCTACGAGCAGTACTTC.

The chain employs TRBV5-1 and TRBJ1-5; D gene unclear. CDR3 length equals 13 residues. Trimming removed 3 bases at V and 4 bases at J, with 8 bases between. Germline V gene lookup returns CDR1 SGHRS and CDR2 YFSETQ. CDR3 DNA: TGCGCCAGCAGCTCAGGAGGAAATCAGCCCCAGCATTTT. Protein product: CASSSGGNQPQHF.

The chain has TRBV10-1 and TRBJ1-6; D perhaps matches TRBD1 (5 bases). CDR1 WNHNN and CDR2 SYGVQD come from the germline V gene (reference sequence). Trimming removed 6 bases at V and 6 bases at J, with 21 bases between. CDR3 size: 17 residues. Here the CDR3 DNA reads TGCGCCAGCAGCGGGCCCGGCAGGGCATATTCTAATTCACCCCTCCACTTT. Translation gives CASSGPGRAYSNSPLHF.

The chain couples TRBV5-4 to TRBJ1-1, with D perhaps TRBD1 (6 bases). Germline assignment: CDR1 SGHNT and CDR2 YYREEE (reference sequence). This CDR3 is built from 12 residues. The V gene lost 2 bases and the J gene lost 5 bases, with 7 bases spanning the gap. The CDR3 is CASSFTGTEAFF. CDR3 sequence (DNA): TGTGCCAGCAGCTTTACAGGGACTGAAGCTTTCTTT.

This clone was seen just once. The gene calls are TRBV27 and TRBJ1-1, with 7 bases lining up with TRBD1. CDR1 and CDR2 from the germline V gene are MNHEY and SMNVEV (reference sequence). V lost 8 bases, J lost 5 bases, and 11 bases stayed unmatched. CDR3 length: 14 amino acids. CDR3 sequence (DNA): TGTGCCAGCGCGCTTCAAGGGGGCCCTACTGAAGCTTTCTTT. This encodes CASALQGGPTEAFF.

The chain uses TRBV4-1 and TRBJ2-5, with a tentative D call TRBD1 (5 bases). This CDR3 is 16 amino acids long. Trimming stripped 3 bases from V and 3 bases from J, with 17 bases between. CDR1 is MGHRA and CDR2 is YSYEKL in the germline V gene. The CDR3 sequence: CASSHSGANQKETQYF. The CDR3 bases are TGCGCCAGCAGCCACTCTGGGGCCAACCAAAAAGAGACCCAGTACTTC.

This chain connects TRBV7-2 to TRBJ2-1, with D perhaps TRBD2 (5 bases). Germline CDR1 reads SGHTA; CDR2 reads FQGNSA. The CDR3 is 13 amino acids. Trimming left V 4 bases short and J 6 bases short, with 10 bases between. The CDR3 loop reads CASSSRRGNEQFF. The CDR3 DNA reads as TGTGCCAGCAGCTCGAGACGGGGCAATGAGCAGTTCTTC.

This chain uses TRBV5-1 with TRBJ2-2, with 12 bases that match TRBD2. This CDR3 spans 15 amino acids. V gave up 6 bases and J gave up 3 bases; unmatched junction bases: 3. Germline CDR1 reads SGHRS; CDR2 reads YFSETQ. The CDR3 is CASTLAGGYTGELFF. CDR3 coding DNA: TGCGCCAGCACGCTAGCGGGGGGGTACACCGGGGAGCTGTTTTTT.

The chain links TRBV10-1 to TRBJ2-5, with a possible D match to TRBD2 (6 bases). This CDR3 contains 14 residues. Trimming pared 0 bases from V and 3 bases from J, leaving 8 bases between. From germline, CDR1 is WNHNN and CDR2 SYGVQD (reference sequence). The CDR3 DNA reads TGCGCCAGCAGTGAGTCAGCGGGCAAAGAGACCCAGTACTTC. It yields the protein CASSESAGKETQYF.

V usage is TRBV27 and J usage is TRBJ1-6; the D is unclear. CDR3 size: 13 residues. The germline V gene has CDR1 MNHEY and CDR2 SMNVEV (reference sequence). V was shortened by 5 bases and J by 5 bases, with 7 bases between the two germline ends. CDR3 sequence (DNA): TGTGCCAGCAGTGCGACTAATAATTCACCCCTCCACTTT. This sequence encodes CASSATNNSPLHF.

This clone was recorded once. This chain uses TRBV10-3 with TRBJ2-2, with TRBD1 as a possible D gene (5 bases). The CDR3 runs to 14 residues. V shed 6 bases and J shed 7 bases, with 15 bases lying between them. Germline CDR1 is ENHRY and CDR2 is SYGVKD. CDR3 sequence reads: CAIRNKGLFGELFF. The DNA of the CDR3 is TGTGCCATCAGAAACAAGGGGCTTTTCGGGGAGCTGTTTTTT.

This clone has only a few counts. The rearrangement uses TRBV15 and TRBJ2-4; D remains ambiguous. The CDR3 runs 13 residues. The V and J ends lost 4 bases and 7 bases respectively, with 11 bases between them. Germline assignment: CDR1 LNHNV and CDR2 YYDKDF (reference sequence). This CDR3 is CATSTSTRNIQYF. The CDR3 region has the DNA TGTGCCACCAGCACTAGTACTCGGAACATTCAGTACTTC.

CDR3 in DNA: TGTGCCAGTAGTAACCGACAGGGGACCTCACCCCTCCACTTT. Protein sequence: CASSNRQGTSPLHF. This chain joins TRBV19 and TRBJ1-6, with TRBD1 matching over 8 bases. This CDR3 region has 14 residues. Germline CDR1 LNHDA, CDR2 SQIVND (reference sequence). The ends lost 4 bases at V and 10 bases at J; junction bases unmatched: 6. Based on the CDR3 plus reference TRBV19 and TRBJ1-6, the full variable domain is DGGITQSPKYLFRKEGQNVTLSCEQNLNHDAMYWYRQDPGQGLRLIYYSQIVNDFQKGDIAEGYSVSREKKESFPLTVTSAQKNPTAFYLCASSNRQGTSPLHFGNGTRLTVT.

This clone showed up just a few times. This chain joins TRBV5-1 and TRBJ1-1; TRBD1 matches 9 bases. The germline CDR1 and CDR2 sequences are SGHRS and YFSETQ. This CDR3 is 14 amino acids long. The ends lost 4 bases at V and 6 bases at J; junction bases unmatched: 7. The CDR3 spells CASSPSDRGAEAFF. The CDR3, as DNA: TGCGCCAGCAGCCCCTCGGACAGGGGAGCTGAAGCTTTCTTT.

The chain recombines TRBV9 with TRBJ2-5, with 9 bases aligning to TRBD2. This CDR3 has 17 amino acids. With 0 bases clipped from V and 2 bases from J, the junction kept 8 bases outside the gene matches. Per the germline V gene, CDR1 is SGDLS and CDR2 is YYNGEE. The CDR3, as DNA: TGTGCCAGCAGCGTAGATCCAGGCGGGGGGGCACAAGAGACCCAGTACTTC. Residues: CASSVDPGGGAQETQYF.

The chain recombines TRBV15 with TRBJ1-2, with a tentative D call TRBD1 (6 bases). Per the germline V gene, CDR1 is LNHNV and CDR2 is YYDKDF (reference sequence). Between the trimmed V and J ends, which lost 0 bases and 11 bases, there was a span of 16 bases. CDR3 length: 14 amino acids. CDR3 nucleotides: TGTGCCACCAGCAGAGATCAAGCCAGGGGAACGTACACCTTC. As protein: CATSRDQARGTYTF.

The rearrangement links TRBV30 to TRBJ2-2; D might be TRBD2 (6 bases). Trimming removed 2 bases at V and 3 bases at J, with 13 bases between. Germline V gives CDR1 GTSNPN, CDR2 SVGIG (reference sequence). CDR3 length: 15 residues. As DNA, the CDR3 is TGTGCCTGGAGTCCTCAGGGCGGGGACACCGGGGAGCTGTTTTTT. Protein sequence: CAWSPQGGDTGELFF.

V is TRBV6-5 and J is TRBJ2-5; the match to TRBD2 covers 8 bases. With 9 bases clipped from V and 6 bases from J, the junction kept 12 bases outside the gene matches. There are 14 residues in the CDR3. Germline V CDR1 and CDR2: MNHEY, SVGAGI. This CDR3 is CARAGRVEGKTQYF. The CDR3 nucleotides read TGTGCCAGGGCCGGGAGGGTAGAGGGAAAGACCCAGTACTTC.

The chain is built from TRBV11-1 and TRBJ1-3, with a possible D match to TRBD1 (5 bases). The CDR3 loop spans 15 amino acids. Trimming took off 1 base at V and 2 bases at J, with 9 bases between the two ends. The germline V gene encodes CDR1 SGHAT and CDR2 FQDESV (reference sequence). CDR3 sequence reads: CASSLDQGTGNTIYF. CDR3 in DNA: TGTGCCAGCAGCTTAGACCAGGGAACTGGAAACACCATATATTTT. Full variable domain (missing parts from reference TRBV11-1 and TRBJ1-3): EAEVAQSPRYKITEKSQAVAFWCDPISGHATLYWYRQILGQGPELLVQFQDESVVDDSQLPKDRFSAERLKGVDSTLKIQPAELGDSAMYLCASSLDQGTGNTIYFGEGSWLTVV.